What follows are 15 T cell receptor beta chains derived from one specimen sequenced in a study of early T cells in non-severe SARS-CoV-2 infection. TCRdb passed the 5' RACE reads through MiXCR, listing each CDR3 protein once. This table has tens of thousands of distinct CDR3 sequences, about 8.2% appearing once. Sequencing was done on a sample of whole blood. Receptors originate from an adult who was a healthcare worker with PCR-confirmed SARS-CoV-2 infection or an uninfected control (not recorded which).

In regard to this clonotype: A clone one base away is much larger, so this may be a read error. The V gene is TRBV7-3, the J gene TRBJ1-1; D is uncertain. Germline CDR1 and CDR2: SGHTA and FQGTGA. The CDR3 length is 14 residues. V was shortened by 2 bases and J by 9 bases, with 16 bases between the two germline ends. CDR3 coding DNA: TGTGCCAGCAGCTTACTCGCGACCAGCTCTAAAGCTTTCTTT. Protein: CASSLLATSSKAFF.

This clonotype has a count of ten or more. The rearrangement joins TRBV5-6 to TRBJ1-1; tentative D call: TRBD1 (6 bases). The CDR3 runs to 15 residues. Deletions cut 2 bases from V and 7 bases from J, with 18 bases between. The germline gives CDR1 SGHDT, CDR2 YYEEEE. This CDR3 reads CASSLTRGWENEAFF. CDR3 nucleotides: TGTGCCAGCAGCTTAACTAGGGGGTGGGAGAATGAAGCTTTCTTT.

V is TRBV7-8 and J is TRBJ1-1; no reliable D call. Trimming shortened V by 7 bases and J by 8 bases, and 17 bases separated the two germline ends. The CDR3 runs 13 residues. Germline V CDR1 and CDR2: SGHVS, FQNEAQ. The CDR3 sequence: CASTTRAAREAFF. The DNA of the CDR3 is TGTGCCAGCACCACCCGGGCCGCCCGCGAAGCTTTCTTT. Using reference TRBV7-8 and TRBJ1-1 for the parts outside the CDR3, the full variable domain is GAGVSQSPRYKVAKRGQDVALRCDPISGHVSLFWYQQALGQGPEFLTYFQNEAQLDKSGLPSDRFFAERPEGSVSTLKIQRTQQEDSAVYLCASTTRAAREAFFGQGTRLTVV.

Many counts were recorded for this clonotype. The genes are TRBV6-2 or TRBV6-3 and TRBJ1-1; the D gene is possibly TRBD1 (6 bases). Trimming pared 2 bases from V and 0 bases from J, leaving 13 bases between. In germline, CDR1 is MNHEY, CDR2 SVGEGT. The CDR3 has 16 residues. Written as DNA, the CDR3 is TGTGCCAGCAGTTACCCCGCGGGGGCGGTGAACACTGAAGCTTTCTTT. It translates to CASSYPAGAVNTEAFF.

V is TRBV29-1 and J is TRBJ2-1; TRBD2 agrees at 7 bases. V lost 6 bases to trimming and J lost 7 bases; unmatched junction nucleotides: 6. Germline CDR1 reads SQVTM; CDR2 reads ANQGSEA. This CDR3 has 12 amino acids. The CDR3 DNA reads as TGCAGCGTCGGGGGGACTGGGAATGAGCAGTTCTTC. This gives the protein CSVGGTGNEQFF.

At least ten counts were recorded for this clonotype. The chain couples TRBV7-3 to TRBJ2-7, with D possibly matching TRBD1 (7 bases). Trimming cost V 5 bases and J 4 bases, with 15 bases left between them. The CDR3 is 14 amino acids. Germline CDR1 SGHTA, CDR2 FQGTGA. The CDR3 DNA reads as TGTGCCAGCAGCCCAACTCAGGGGGGTTACGAGCAGTACTTC. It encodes CASSPTQGGYEQYF.

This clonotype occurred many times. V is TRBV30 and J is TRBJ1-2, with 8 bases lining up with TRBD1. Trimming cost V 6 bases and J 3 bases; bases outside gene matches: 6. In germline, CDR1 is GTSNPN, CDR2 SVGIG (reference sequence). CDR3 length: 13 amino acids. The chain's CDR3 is CACGTGGYYGYTF. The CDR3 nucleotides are TGTGCCTGCGGGACAGGAGGATACTATGGCTACACCTTC.

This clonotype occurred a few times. The CDR3 loop reads CASSDITANTGELFF. In DNA form, the CDR3 reads TGTGCCAGCAGCGACATAACTGCGAACACCGGGGAGCTGTTTTTT. The V call is TRBV7-6, the J call TRBJ2-2; no reliable D call. CDR3 length equals 15 residues. The ends were cut back, 5 bases at V and 0 bases at J, with 10 bases in the middle. Germline V gene sequence: CDR1 SGHVS, CDR2 FNYEAQ.

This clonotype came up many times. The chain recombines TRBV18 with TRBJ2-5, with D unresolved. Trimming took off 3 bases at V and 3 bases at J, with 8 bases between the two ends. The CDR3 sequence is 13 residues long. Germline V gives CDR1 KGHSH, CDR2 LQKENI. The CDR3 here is CASSPLVEETQYF. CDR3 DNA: TGTGCCAGCTCACCTTTAGTGGAAGAGACCCAGTACTTC.

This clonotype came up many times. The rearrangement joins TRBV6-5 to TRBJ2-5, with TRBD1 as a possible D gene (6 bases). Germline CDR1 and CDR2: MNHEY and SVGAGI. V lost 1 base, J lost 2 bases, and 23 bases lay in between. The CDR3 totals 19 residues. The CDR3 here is CASSYYGSGSGDPQETQYF. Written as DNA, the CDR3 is TGTGCCAGCAGTTACTATGGATCGGGGTCAGGGGACCCTCAAGAGACCCAGTACTTC.

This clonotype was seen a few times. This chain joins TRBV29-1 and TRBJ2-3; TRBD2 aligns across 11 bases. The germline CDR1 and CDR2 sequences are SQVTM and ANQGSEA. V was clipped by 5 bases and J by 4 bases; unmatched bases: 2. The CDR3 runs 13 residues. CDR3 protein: CSVRLAGSDTQYF. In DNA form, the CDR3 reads TGCAGCGTTCGACTAGCGGGGTCAGATACGCAGTATTTT.

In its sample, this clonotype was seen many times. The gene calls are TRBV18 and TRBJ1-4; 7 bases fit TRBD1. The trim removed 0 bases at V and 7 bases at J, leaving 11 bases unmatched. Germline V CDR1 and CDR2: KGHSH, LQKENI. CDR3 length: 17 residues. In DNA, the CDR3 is TGTGCCAGCTCACCACCAGTTGATGCAGGGGGTGGTGAAAAACTGTTTTTT. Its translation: CASSPPVDAGGGEKLFF.

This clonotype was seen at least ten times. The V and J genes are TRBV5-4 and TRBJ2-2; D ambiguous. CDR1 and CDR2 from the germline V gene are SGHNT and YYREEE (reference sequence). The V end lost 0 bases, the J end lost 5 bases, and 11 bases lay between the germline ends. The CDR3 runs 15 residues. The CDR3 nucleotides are TGTGCCAGCAGCTTGGGGGGAAGTGGAACCGGGGAGCTGTTTTTT. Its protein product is CASSLGGSGTGELFF.

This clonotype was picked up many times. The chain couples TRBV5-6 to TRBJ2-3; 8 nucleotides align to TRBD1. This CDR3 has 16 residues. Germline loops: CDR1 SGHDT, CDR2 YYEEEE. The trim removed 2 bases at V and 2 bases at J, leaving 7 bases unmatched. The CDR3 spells CASSLVGDRSTDTQYF. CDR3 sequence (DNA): TGTGCCAGCAGCTTAGTTGGGGACAGGTCCACAGATACGCAGTATTTT.

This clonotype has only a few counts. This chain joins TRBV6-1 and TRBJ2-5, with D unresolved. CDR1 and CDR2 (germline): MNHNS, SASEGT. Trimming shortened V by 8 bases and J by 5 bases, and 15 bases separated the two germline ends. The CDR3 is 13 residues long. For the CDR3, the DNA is TGTGCCAGCTCGGGCTTCCTTGGGGAGACCCAGTACTTC. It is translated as CASSGFLGETQYF.